This entry features one T cell receptor beta chain sequence. These data belong to a study of cytomegalovirus exposure and HLA in healthy donors. V was cut by 7 bases and J by 14 bases, with 18 bases left in between. The CDR3 is 12 amino acids. Germline CDR1 and CDR2: MNHEY and SMNVEV (reference sequence). The PCR was carried out with 60 Vbeta primers and 13 Jbeta primers. TCRdb keeps only in-frame clones here, not all; method: immunoSEQ multiplex PCR. The table has 65,000 to 95,000 clones, around 77% seen once. This TCR was recovered from a man aged 50 to 60 in good health and CMV-seronegative. The chain uses TRBV27 and TRBJ2-1; possibly TRBD1 for D (5 bases). The sequencing input was PBMCs. The CDR3 DNA is TGTGCCAGCAAGGACAACCTGGGTACGGAGTTCTTC. As protein: CASKDNLGTEFF.